These T cell receptor beta chains were read from a single sample in a study of blood T cell repertoires in COVID-19. Only in-frame clones appear in the TCRdb table, and some are missing; sequencing was by immunoSEQ multiplex PCR. The table shows roughly 280,000 clones, with roughly 85% occurring only once. Sequencing input: peripheral blood. These receptor sequences come from a woman between 70 and 85 years old with acute or convalescent COVID-19. CDR3s include the opening cysteine and the closing phenylalanine or tryptophan. Each record gives: V gene, D gene, CDR3 length, J gene, clone size, CDR3 protein, CDR3 DNA. The D gene is left open where the match is weak. Not every row has a clone size; where given, it reads once, few, many or a size class.

>TRBV5-1|TRBD2|16|TRBJ2-3|-
CASSSWTSGGTDTQYF
TGCGCCAGCAGCTCATGGACTAGCGGGGGGACAGATACGCAGTATTTT
>TRBV24-1|TRBD1|19|TRBJ1-2|-
CATSDSRFGTGTFGYGYTF
TGTGCCACCAGTGACTCCCGTTTCGGGACAGGGACTTTTGGCTATGGCTACACCTTC
>TRBV29-1|TRBD1|16|TRBJ1-2|-
CSVEELDRRTLYGYTF
TGCAGCGTTGAAGAACTGGACAGGCGAACTCTCTATGGCTACACCTTC
>TRBV27|-|13|TRBJ1-2|-
CASTGWGGGGYTF
TGTGCCAGCACCGGCTGGGGAGGCGGGGGCTACACCTTC
>TRBV30|TRBD2|14|TRBJ2-1|-
CAWSERGPYNEQFF
TGTGCCTGGAGTGAGCGGGGCCCCTACAATGAGCAGTTCTTC
>TRBV12-3/TRBV12-4|TRBD1|13|TRBJ1-1|few
CASNRGDLAEAFF
TGTGCCAGCAACAGGGGTGATTTGGCTGAAGCTTTCTTT
>TRBV5-8|-|15|TRBJ2-5|-
CASSALGGALETQYF
TGTGCCAGCAGCGCTCTAGGGGGAGCCCTGGAGACCCAGTACTTC
>TRBV5-1|-|17|TRBJ1-3|-
CASSLQGRSTAGNTIYF
TGCGCCAGCAGCCTCCAGGGCCGATCGACGGCTGGAAACACCATATATTTT
>TRBV7-6|TRBD1|17|TRBJ2-3|-
CASSLGVRGQETDTQYF
TGTGCCAGCAGCTTAGGGGTCAGGGGGCAAGAAACAGATACGCAGTATTTT
>TRBV19|-|13|TRBJ1-1|-
CASSIRADTEAFF
TGTGCCAGTAGTATAAGAGCGGACACTGAAGCTTTCTTT
>TRBV7-8|TRBD1|20|TRBJ1-4|-
CASSLKGDRGGLGFNEKLFF
TGTGCCAGCAGCCTAAAGGGGGACAGGGGCGGGTTGGGTTTTAATGAAAAACTGTTTTTT
>TRBV11-2|-|14|TRBJ1-6|few
CASSLAGTLSPLHF
TGTGCCAGCAGCTTAGCAGGGACACTCTCACCCCTCCACTTT
>TRBV14|-|16|TRBJ1-2|once
CASSQESAPSIYGYTF
TGTGCCAGCAGCCAAGAATCCGCGCCGTCCATCTATGGCTACACCTTC
>TRBV11-2|TRBD2|16|TRBJ2-3|once
CASSLVSGGRTDTQYF
TGTGCCAGCAGCTTAGTGAGCGGGGGCCGCACAGATACGCAGTATTTT
>TRBV7-8|-|13|TRBJ1-5|-
CASSFPGNQPQHF
TGTGCCAGCAGCTTTCCGGGCAATCAGCCCCAGCATTTT
>TRBV13|TRBD1|17|TRBJ1-1|-
CASSPRSHRDRGGEAFF
TGTGCCAGCAGCCCTAGATCTCACCGGGACAGGGGCGGTGAAGCTTTCTTT
>TRBV10-1|-|14|TRBJ2-7|-
CASSQSGQSYEQYF
TGCGCCAGCTCCCAATCCGGACAGTCCTACGAGCAGTACTTC
>TRBV11-2|TRBD2|16|TRBJ2-4|-
CASSLVWGGAKNIQYF
TGTGCCAGCAGCTTAGTGTGGGGGGGAGCCAAAAACATTCAGTACTTC
>TRBV19|-|17|TRBJ1-6|-
CASSKPHPSRVGSPLHF
TGTGCCAGTAGTAAGCCCCATCCCTCACGGGTCGGTTCACCCCTCCACTTT
>TRBV9|TRBD2|14|TRBJ2-3|once
CASSVEGGGAATDF
TGTGCCAGCAGCGTAGAGGGCGGGGGGGCCGCCACAGATTTT
>TRBV25-1|-|13|TRBJ1-1|-
CASRGNGDTEAFF
TGTGCCAGCAGGGGTAACGGGGACACTGAAGCTTTCTTT
>TRBV18|TRBD2|16|TRBJ2-1|-
CASSPPLTSDYNEQFF
TGTGCCAGCTCACCACCGTTGACTAGCGACTACAATGAGCAGTTCTTC
>TRBV9|TRBD1|13|TRBJ1-2|-
CASSSWEEGALLF
TGTGCCAGCAGCTCCTGGGAAGAGGGGGCGCTTTTATTC
>TRBV18|-|17|TRBJ2-1|-
CASSPPTADQVYNEQFF
TGTGCCAGCTCACCACCGACGGCCGACCAGGTCTACAATGAGCAGTTCTTC
>TRBV6-6|-|14|TRBJ2-5|-
CASSYVGAQETQYF
TGTGCCAGCAGTTACGTAGGGGCCCAAGAGACCCAGTACTTC
>TRBV7-8|TRBD1|13|TRBJ1-2|-
CASSPDRVYGYTF
TGTGCCAGCAGCCCGGACAGGGTCTATGGCTACACCTTC
>TRBV7-6|-|19|TRBJ1-2|-
CASSLEPSAGGSGIYGYTF
TGTGCCAGCAGCTTAGAACCCTCGGCGGGGGGCTCCGGGATATATGGCTACACCTTC
>TRBV10-3|-|14|TRBJ2-5|once
CAISVSGNQETQYF
TGTGCCATCAGTGTGTCCGGGAACCAAGAGACCCAGTACTTC
>TRBV24-1|-|14|TRBJ2-3|-
CATSEAGAADTQYF
TGTGCCACCAGTGAGGCAGGGGCAGCAGATACGCAGTATTTT
>TRBV6-6|-|12|TRBJ1-2|-
CATTPGGYGYTF
TGTGCCACCACCCCCGGGGGCTATGGCTACACCTTC
>TRBV27|TRBD1|16|TRBJ1-2|-
CASSSPGQGAGYGYTF
TGTGCCAGCAGTTCCCCTGGGCAGGGGGCCGGCTATGGCTACACCTTC